This T cell receptor beta chain was sequenced during a study of blood T cell repertoires in COVID-19. Whole-study context: The analysed material was cDNA or gDNA that came from T cells, B-cell-depleted T cells, or PBMCs.

Using immunoSEQ multiplex PCR, the repertoire was profiled, and TCRdb retains in-frame clones only, with some absent. The sample carries about 240,000 clones, about four fifths recorded once. The CDR3 contains 15 residues. Germline values: CDR1 LGHDT, CDR2 YNNKEL (reference sequence). With V trimmed by 6 bases and J by 4 bases, 6 bases remained unmatched. Sequenced sample: peripheral blood. The chain recombines TRBV3-1 (or the pseudogene TRBV3-2) with TRBJ1-3, with 10 bases that match TRBD1. The clonotype originates from a young man who had recovered from COVID-19. The CDR3 DNA follows: TGTGCCAGCAGTCCGACAGGGGGCTACGGAAACACCATATATTTT. It is translated as CASSPTGGYGNTIYF.